Sequencing of this T cell receptor (beta chain) was carried out in a study of blood T cell repertoires in COVID-19. Study summary: Donors in the United States, Italy and Spain gave samples during acute or convalescent COVID-19.

Assay used: immunoSEQ multiplex PCR; TCRdb lists only in-frame clones, some missing. Here the sample spans 320,000 or so clones, roughly nine tenths being singletons. This clone was seen only a few times. V was pared by 0 bases and J by 12 bases, with 18 bases between. Germline V gene data show CDR1 as KGHDR and CDR2 as SFDVKD. This CDR3 contains 15 residues. Recovered status applied to Cohort 3 donors who had two consecutive negative PCRs. It also applied to those with clearance or with symptom resolution. This receptor was obtained from a man aged 60 to 69 who had recovered from COVID-19. The chain couples TRBV24-1 to TRBJ2-3; D not resolved. Sequenced sample: PBMCs or T cells enriched from blood (not recorded which). The CDR3: CATSDLPSSQIPQYF. The CDR3 DNA reads TGTGCCACCAGTGATTTGCCAAGTTCGCAGATACCACAGTATTTT.